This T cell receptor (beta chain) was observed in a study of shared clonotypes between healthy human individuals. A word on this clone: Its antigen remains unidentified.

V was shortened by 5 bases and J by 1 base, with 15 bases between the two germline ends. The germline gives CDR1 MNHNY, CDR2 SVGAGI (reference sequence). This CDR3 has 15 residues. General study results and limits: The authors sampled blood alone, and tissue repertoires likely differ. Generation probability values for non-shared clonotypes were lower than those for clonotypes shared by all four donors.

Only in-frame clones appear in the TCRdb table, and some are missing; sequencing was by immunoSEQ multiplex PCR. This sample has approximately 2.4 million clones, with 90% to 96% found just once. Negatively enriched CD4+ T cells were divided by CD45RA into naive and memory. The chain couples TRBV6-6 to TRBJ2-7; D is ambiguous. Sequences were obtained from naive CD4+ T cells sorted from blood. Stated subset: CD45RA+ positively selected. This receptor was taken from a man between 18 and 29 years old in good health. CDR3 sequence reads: CASSTPHTSSYEQYF. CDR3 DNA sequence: TGTGCCAGCAGTACCCCCCACACAAGTTCCTACGAGCAGTACTTC.